This TCR beta chain was profiled in a study of T cells in Graves' hyperthyroidism and ophthalmopathy. CDR1 and CDR2 (germline): MNHNS, SASEGT. V was trimmed by 0 bases and J by 2 bases, leaving 10 bases between them. The length of the CDR3 is 15 residues. Amplification of TCR beta CDR3 regions used RNA as the template. The HTBI primer set was used in a first-round RT-PCR of the TCR CDR3. TCRdb called the multiplex PCR reads again in MiXCR, with one record for every CDR3 protein. The sample includes 600,000 to 900,000 distinct CDR3 sequences, about 15% seen only once; the top ten take approximately 8.4%. Disease duration under 2 months; hyperthyroidism patients were aged 18 to 65. Patients having uncontrolled infection, another autoimmune disease, pregnancy or lactation were not included.

Sequenced material: blood. The receptor's source is a man between 18 and 29 years old with Graves' hyperthyroidism. The chain uses TRBV6-1 and TRBJ1-2; D may be TRBD1 (6 bases). The chain's CDR3 is CASSEAITGNYGYTF. CDR3 bases: TGTGCCAGCAGTGAAGCGATAACAGGGAACTATGGCTACACCTTC.